This T cell receptor beta chain originates from a study of blood T cells in healthy people across ages (dated by TCRdb to between 2015 and 2017). Background on the whole study: In model experiments, roughly one uniquely barcoded TCR beta cDNA molecule per two T cells was captured by template switching. Using deep sequencing normalized with unique cDNA molecular identifiers, the study measured how TCR beta repertoire diversity changes with age. The donors were divided into four age groups: young (average roughly 17 years), middle-aged (approximately 39), aged (approximately 62) and long-lived (about 84). Donors of different ages were randomly distributed across sequencing lanes to avoid experimental bias. Two additional independent replicas of 1 million unique cDNA reads from the same blood draw were analyzed for two donors (one aged 18 to 30 and one aged 80 or older).

Summary of the overall study and its limitations: Bulk unsorted PBMC profiling prevented conclusive comparison of naive and antigen-experienced compartments. Observed TCR beta diversity per million T cells fell roughly linearly with age, and a significant reduction was already apparent by age around 40. Estimates of total diversity based on one million sequenced T cells were considered lower bounds and underestimates. A strong correlation was found between observed TCR beta diversity and the percentage of naive T cells measured by flow cytometry. Donor CMV infection status was unknown, potentially confounding age-related changes in expanded clonotypes. Compared with the aged group, the long-lived group had more naive CD4+ T cells, fewer expanded clones and increased TCR diversity, a pattern suggesting age selection.

The method was 5' RACE. TCRdb shows the sequencer as Illumina HiSeq 2500. A second PCR of about 7 to 12 cycles was performed with a sample-barcoded 5' primer and a J-beta primer mix. A unique molecular identifier was introduced onto each TCR beta cDNA molecule by a template-switch 5' adaptor carrying 12 random nucleotides. At least 3 million CDR3-containing paired-end reads were obtained from each sample. All of the RNA was converted into first-strand cDNA using the Mint cDNA synthesis kit, with a TRBC-specific oligonucleotide serving as the primer. All cDNA was treated with uracil-DNA glycosylase and then went through a first 18-cycle PCR with the universal primers M1SS and BC2_uni_R. The source study handled its data this way. Normalization of each sample was performed by random selection of 1 million high-quality reads, each carrying a distinct molecular identifier. Instead of being binned into consensus sequences, reads that shared molecular identifiers were thrown out. CDR3 identification, clonotype clustering and error correction used MiTCR with a Q25 quality threshold and the strictest error-elimination algorithm. A nonparametric unseen species model with Euler transformation was used to estimate a lower bound on total TCR beta diversity. The raw public reads went through TCRdb reprocessing: fastp at Q25, MiXCR clone calling, in-frame beta chains kept. Rows are combined by CDR3 protein, so each entry shows the most common genes and DNA. TCRdb, not the original authors, processed these V and J calls. The table for this sample lists around 1,500,000 distinct CDR3 sequences; roughly 30% of them were counted only once. More than 6% of the sample is taken by the ten largest.

On this clonotype: Its antigen target is currently unknown. Within one base of it there is no much larger clone, and no base qualities were kept.

The donors were roughly 40 Caucasian individuals from Russia, aged roughly 6 to 90 years, who were systemically healthy. Each donor gave approximately 9.4 milliliters of peripheral blood, drawn into EDTA-treated Vacutainer tubes. Ficoll-Paque density-gradient centrifugation was used to isolate PBMCs, with at least 7 million per sample. Total RNA, at least 5 micrograms per sample, was extracted from PBMCs with Trizol reagent. For every donor, an aliquot of PBMCs went through flow cytometry to measure the percentages of naive CD45RAhigh/CD27high T cells. The germline V gene (reference sequence) sets CDR1 to DFQATT and CDR2 to SNEGSKA. The cysteine opens and the phenylalanine closes a CDR3 of 14 amino acids. Only CDR3 DNA remains: 42 bases, in frame from the first base.

Recombination linked TRBV20-1 to TRBJ2-1, with the D gene too uncertain to name. The J call is doubtful: the DNA matches TRBJ2-7 better. The sample taken for sequencing was blood. The sequence was collected from a woman in her 30s in good health. DNA sequence: TGCAGTGCTAGAGATCAATTGGGGTCGAATGAGCAGTACTTC. Its coded protein is CSARDQLGSNEQYF.